This TCR beta chain is drawn from a study of T cells in Graves' hyperthyroidism and ophthalmopathy. Study-level findings and limits: Ophthalmopathy, as predicted by the model, came a median 6.5 months after the prediction.

The CDR3 is 15 residues long. CDR1 and CDR2 from the germline V gene are SGDLS and YYNGEE. V was shortened by 0 bases and J by 5 bases, with 14 bases between the two germline ends. This clonotype was seen ten or more times. Antigen specificity is unknown. In the ophthalmopathy cohort, Clinical Activity Score was at least 3, NOSPECS grade at least 4, and duration under 3 months. Each diagnosis drew on symptoms, thyroxine, TRAb, thyroid ultrasound and orbital computed tomography findings. The investigators amplified TCR beta CDR3 regions from RNA transcripts. When the TCR CDR3 underwent first-round RT-PCR, the HTBI primer set was used. TCRdb independently ran MiXCR on the multiplex PCR reads; one entry per CDR3 protein. The profile covers about 410,000 distinct CDR3 sequences, with roughly 15% appearing a single time and about 13% taken by the ten largest.

Sequenced input: blood. This receptor was identified in a young man with Graves' ophthalmopathy. The chain uses TRBV9 and TRBJ2-5; no reliable D call. The CDR3 loop reads CASSVEGRLPETQYF. The CDR3 DNA reads as TGTGCCAGCAGCGTAGAAGGTCGACTTCCCGAGACCCAGTACTTC.